The T cell receptor beta chain described here comes from a study of identical twins. TCRdb reprocessed the 5' RACE reads with MiXCR, giving one entry per CDR3 protein. The repertoire holds 450,000 or so distinct CDR3 sequences, with approximately 15% as singletons. Trimming cost V 3 bases and J 5 bases, with 3 bases left between them. Germline assignment: CDR1 SGHRS and CDR2 YFSETQ. CDR3 length: 11 amino acids. At least ten counts were recorded for this clonotype. What it binds is not known. Findings of the study overall: Memory repertoires showed no such pattern, whereas abundant cord blood beta clonotypes carried fewer insertions.

This sample was shared with a second study, whose subject was yellow fever vaccine responses in identical twins.

This sequence originates from a woman younger than 30 in good health. The chain combines TRBV5-1 with TRBJ2-1; D is ambiguous. The specimen sequenced was CD4+ T cells sorted from blood. CDR3 in DNA: TGCGCCAGCAGCTCAAACAATGAGCAGTTCTTC. As protein: CASSSNNEQFF.